These 29 T cell receptor beta chains originate from one sample sequenced in a study of human T cells and chemical hapten exposure listed by TCRdb under 2021. The time point tag for this specimen amounts to: patch test 1, 2 weeks after DPC sensitization. The sample's treatment or condition label, in plain terms: therapeutic diphenylcyclopropenone sensitization with weekly scalp DPC. The method was RACE. The sequencer was a NextSeq 500. TCRdb handled the public reads itself, with Q25 trimming in fastp and clone calling in MiXCR, and kept productive beta chains. CDR3 protein duplicates are merged, each entry listing the most common genes and DNA. Counted in this sample were nearly 350,000 distinct CDR3 sequences; under 8% of them appeared once. Together, the top ten hold 7% to 10% of the sample. The specimen was whole blood, collected in connection with sensitization to the hapten diphenylcyclopropenone (DPC). These receptors were taken from a woman aged 18 to 35 with alopecia areata. Some clones in this sample may be carry-over from other donors' samples.

A few counts support this clonotype. The rearrangement joins TRBV12-3 or TRBV12-4 to TRBJ1-1, with D maybe TRBD1 (5 bases). Trimming removed 6 bases at V and 10 bases at J, with 21 bases between. The CDR3 spans 14 residues. The CDR3 spells CASRIGQEGRVAFF. The CDR3 DNA is TGTGCCAGCAGGATAGGGCAGGAGGGCAGGGTAGCTTTCTTT.

This clonotype was seen a few times. This chain joins TRBV7-6 and TRBJ2-1; 7 bases line up with TRBD2. The CDR3 covers 16 residues. CDR1 and CDR2 (germline): SGHVS, FNYEAQ. J lost 1 base, V lost 2 bases, and 5 bases had no gene match. Written as DNA, the CDR3 is TGTGCCAGCAGCTTACCGGGACTACATTCCTACAATGAGCAGTTCTTC. Protein product: CASSLPGLHSYNEQFF.

This clonotype was observed a handful of times. The V and J genes are TRBV24-1 and TRBJ2-2; unclear D gene. The CDR3 sequence is 14 residues long. Trimming cost V 4 bases and J 2 bases, with 7 bases left between them. Germline lookup yields CDR1 KGHDR and CDR2 SFDVKD. Written as DNA, the CDR3 is TGTGCCACCAGTGAAGACAACAACACCGGGGAGCTGTTTTTT. Translation gives CATSEDNNTGELFF.

In its sample, this clonotype was seen a few times. The V and J genes are TRBV20-1 and TRBJ1-2; no definite D call. The CDR3 extends over 13 amino acids. The V and J ends lost 0 bases and 0 bases respectively, with 5 bases between them. The germline V gene encodes CDR1 DFQATT and CDR2 SNEGSKA (reference sequence). CDR3 in amino acids: CSARDRSNYGYTF. DNA for the CDR3: TGCAGTGCTAGAGACCGGTCTAACTATGGCTACACCTTC.

The chain recombines TRBV10-3 with TRBJ2-2, with D perhaps matching TRBD1 (6 bases). Germline CDR1 ENHRY, CDR2 SYGVKD. The V end lost 6 bases, the J end lost 4 bases, and 15 bases lay between the germline ends. There are 15 residues in the CDR3. CDR3 bases: TGTGCCATCAGAGACCGAACAGGGAGCACCGGGGAGCTGTTTTTT. Residues: CAIRDRTGSTGELFF.

V and J are TRBV5-4 and TRBJ2-1; a possible D gene is TRBD1 (5 bases). Trimming took 1 base from V and 2 from J, leaving 10 bases between them. Germline assignment: CDR1 SGHNT and CDR2 YYREEE (reference sequence). The CDR3 is 15 amino acids. Here the CDR3 reads CASSLYTGAYNEQFF. The CDR3 DNA sequence: TGTGCCAGCAGCTTGTACACAGGAGCCTACAATGAGCAGTTCTTC.

V and J are TRBV11-1 and TRBJ2-3; TRBD2 might be the D (5 bases). The length of the CDR3 is 14 residues. The V end was cut by 3 bases, the J end by 2 bases, with 9 bases between. Per germline, CDR1 SGHAT and CDR2 FQDESV (reference sequence). Written as DNA, the CDR3 is TGTGCCAGCAGCTTCTGGGAGAACACAGATACGCAGTATTTT. Its translation is CASSFWENTDTQYF.

This clonotype was seen only a few times. The J gene is TRBJ1-2, the V gene TRBV12-3 or TRBV12-4; 9 bases map to TRBD1. This CDR3 has 13 amino acids. After removal of 1 base from V and 8 bases from J, the junction contained 2 bases not matched to a gene. The CDR3 protein is CASSLGTGVGYTF. CDR3 bases: TGTGCCAGCAGTTTAGGGACAGGGGTCGGCTACACCTTC.

The chain links TRBV3-1 to TRBJ2-7; the D call may be TRBD1 or TRBD2 (5 bases each). V gave up 1 base and J gave up 6 bases, with 22 bases separating them. CDR3 length: 17 residues. Germline V lookup: CDR1 LGHDT, CDR2 YNNKEL (reference sequence). The CDR3, as DNA: TGTGCCAGCAGCCAAGTTGAGAAGGGACCCTTACCCACCGAGCAGTACTTC. Its protein product is CASSQVEKGPLPTEQYF.

This chain joins TRBV6-6 and TRBJ1-1; D may be TRBD1 (6 bases). Germline CDR1 reads MNHNY; CDR2 reads SVGAGI (reference sequence). The CDR3 has 13 residues. Trimming left V 0 bases short and J 8 bases short, with 10 bases between. The CDR3 coding sequence is TGTGCCAGCAGTTACTCTAGACAGGAGGAAGCTTTCTTT. This sequence encodes CASSYSRQEEAFF.

The DNA of the CDR3 is TGTGCCAGCAGCCGCTCCGACGGTTACTATGGCTACACCTTC. Its protein product is CASSRSDGYYGYTF. V usage is TRBV3-1 and J usage is TRBJ1-2; D uncertain. Germline CDR1 LGHDT, CDR2 YNNKEL (reference sequence). Between the trimmed V and J ends, which lost 4 bases and 3 bases, there was a span of 12 bases. The CDR3 covers 14 residues.

Ten or more counts support this clonotype. V gene TRBV12-3 or TRBV12-4 combines with J gene TRBJ2-1; 10 nucleotides align to TRBD2. V lost 6 bases, J lost 9 bases, and 11 bases stayed unmatched. This CDR3 has 15 amino acids. DNA of the CDR3: TGTGCCAGCAGCCCTATAGCGGGGGGCCACGGTGAGCAGTTCTTC. Its protein is CASSPIAGGHGEQFF.

This clonotype has more than one count but fewer than ten. This chain links TRBV2 with TRBJ1-5; 7 positions match TRBD1. Germline lookup yields CDR1 SNHLY and CDR2 FYNNEI. V shed 6 bases and J 3 bases; nucleotides not matched to a gene: 2. The length of the CDR3 is 13 residues. CDR3 DNA: TGTGCCAGCAGGGGACAGCTCAATCAGCCCCAGCATTTT. It yields the protein CASRGQLNQPQHF.

The sample holds a few counts of this clonotype. The J gene is TRBJ1-2, the V gene TRBV3-1; D ambiguous. In germline, CDR1 is LGHDT, CDR2 YNNKEL (reference sequence). V was cut by 4 bases and J by 7 bases, with 16 bases left in between. CDR3 size: 14 residues. CDR3 loop: CASSRAPNSAGYTF. CDR3 nucleotide sequence: TGTGCCAGCAGCCGCGCCCCAAACAGTGCTGGCTACACCTTC. The full variable domain, completed using reference TRBV3-1 and TRBJ1-2, is DTAVSQTPKYLVTQMGNDKSIKCEQNLGHDTMYWYKQDSKKFLKIMFSYNNKELIINETVPNRFSPKSPDKAHLNLHINSLELGDSAVYFCASSRAPNSAGYTFGSGTRLTVV.

This clonotype was observed at least ten times. The V gene is TRBV20-1, the J gene TRBJ2-7; 7 nucleotides line up with TRBD1. The length of the CDR3 is 14 residues. CDR1 is DFQATT, CDR2 SNEGSKA, per germline (reference sequence). The J segment lost 5 bases and the V segment lost 3 bases, leaving 10 bases of the junction unmatched. CDR3 loop: CSASRQSGGDEQYF. CDR3 coding DNA: TGCAGTGCTAGCCGCCAATCAGGGGGAGACGAGCAGTACTTC.

This clonotype was seen ten or more times. The chain carries TRBV20-1 and TRBJ2-3, with 7 bases lining up with TRBD1. The V segment lost 5 bases and the J segment 1 base; nucleotides outside the gene matches: 24. The CDR3 loop spans 20 amino acids. Germline CDR1 and CDR2: DFQATT and SNEGSKA (reference sequence). The CDR3 spells CSAEFEWVGQSWIGTDTQYF. In DNA form, the CDR3 reads TGCAGTGCTGAATTCGAATGGGTGGGACAGTCATGGATTGGCACAGATACGCAGTATTTT.

This clonotype has more than one count but fewer than ten. This chain links TRBV7-9 with TRBJ2-5; D is tentatively TRBD1 or TRBD2 (5 bases each). V was cut by 1 base and J by 4 bases, with 13 bases left in between. The CDR3 has 15 residues. Looked up from germline, CDR1 is SEHNR and CDR2 is FQNEAQ (reference sequence). The CDR3 DNA sequence: TGTGCCAGCAGCTTAGATGGGGGTTCGGGAGAGACCCAGTACTTC. Its protein product is CASSLDGGSGETQYF.

The chain employs TRBV5-1 and TRBJ2-3, with TRBD2 matching over 10 bases. J gave up 1 base and V 5 bases, and 7 bases lay outside the gene matches. The CDR3 extends over 16 amino acids. Germline V gives CDR1 SGHRS, CDR2 YFSETQ. The chain's CDR3 is CASRAGLAAGTDTQYF. CDR3 bases: TGCGCCAGCAGAGCCGGACTAGCGGCCGGCACAGATACGCAGTATTTT.

This clonotype was observed a handful of times. One junction end does not reproduce the germline sequence, and a read error may be involved. V and J are TRBV24-1 and TRBJ2-6; either TRBD1 or TRBD2 may fit D (5 bases each). CDR3 length equals 15 residues. The V gene's germline CDR1 is KGHDR and CDR2 SFDVKD. In DNA, the CDR3 is TGTGCCCCCAGGGACCGCTCTGCTGGGGCCAACGTCCTGACTTTC. Translated, it gives CAPRDRSAGANVLTF.

The rearrangement links TRBV5-4 to TRBJ2-3; possibly TRBD2 for D (7 bases). The CDR3 is 15 residues long. Trimming shortened V by 2 bases and J by 6 bases, and 16 bases separated the two germline ends. Germline CDR1 SGHNT, CDR2 YYREEE (reference sequence). The CDR3 DNA reads TGTGCCAGCAGCTTCTACCGCGGGGGCCGGGATACGCAGTATTTT. Protein sequence: CASSFYRGGRDTQYF.

The chain carries TRBV28 and TRBJ2-3; maybe TRBD2 (5 bases). The CDR3 sequence is 12 residues long. Trimming removed 6 bases at V and 6 bases at J, with 10 bases between. Per germline, CDR1 MDHEN and CDR2 SYDVKM. CDR3 region: CASSRWRDTQYF. The CDR3 DNA sequence: TGTGCCAGCAGCCGTTGGAGGGATACGCAGTATTTT.

This clonotype has at least ten counts. V is TRBV13 and J is TRBJ1-1; possible D gene TRBD1, 6 bases. The V end was cut by 4 bases, the J end by 3 bases, with 18 bases between. The CDR3 spans 16 residues. Germline-derived CDR1 and CDR2 are PRHDT and FYEKMQ (reference sequence). The CDR3 is CASSSRLQGEDTEAFF. CDR3 coding DNA: TGTGCCAGCAGCTCTCGATTACAGGGAGAGGACACTGAAGCTTTCTTT.

This chain uses TRBV7-2 with TRBJ2-7; 7 bases map to TRBD2. J was trimmed by 2 bases and V by 8 bases; bases with no gene match: 9. CDR3 length: 14 amino acids. CDR1 and CDR2 (germline): SGHTA, FQGNSA. The CDR3 DNA sequence: TGTGCCAGCCAAGCGGGGCGGCAGACCTACGAGCAGTACTTC. Translating it yields CASQAGRQTYEQYF. Looking up the rest from reference TRBV7-2 and TRBJ2-7 gives the full variable domain: GAGVSQSPSNKVTEKGKDVELRCDPISGHTALYWYRQSLGQGLEFLIYFQGNSAPDKSGLPSDRFSAERTGGSVSTLTIQRTQQEDSAVYLCASQAGRQTYEQYFGPGTRLTVT.

This clonotype was seen only a few times. The chain couples TRBV6-5 to TRBJ2-3; D remains unclear. The CDR3 runs to 14 residues. Germline assignment: CDR1 MNHEY and CDR2 SVGAGI. V lost 5 bases to trimming and J lost 2 bases, with 11 bases between them. The CDR3 protein is CASSPRGVTDTQYF. The CDR3 coding sequence is TGTGCCAGCAGTCCCCGCGGTGTCACAGATACGCAGTATTTT.

The table lists this clonotype with many counts. This chain connects TRBV7-2 to TRBJ1-1; D not certain. V shed 1 base and J shed 3 bases, with 3 bases lying between them. CDR3 length equals 12 residues. The germline gives CDR1 SGHTA, CDR2 FQGNSA. The CDR3 here is CASSLDDTEAFF. For the CDR3, the DNA is TGTGCCAGCAGCTTAGATGACACTGAAGCTTTCTTT.

This clonotype was seen at least ten times. The gene calls are TRBV4-2 and TRBJ1-4; D possibly corresponds to TRBD1 (6 bases). Germline loops: CDR1 LGHNA, CDR2 YNFKEQ. The CDR3 length is 16 residues. Trimming left V 0 bases short and J 0 bases short, with 8 bases between. The CDR3 reads CASSQEGGATNEKLFF. The CDR3 bases are TGTGCCAGCAGCCAAGAAGGGGGGGCAACTAATGAAAAACTGTTTTTT.

Only a few counts were recorded for this clonotype. The rearrangement joins TRBV12-3 or TRBV12-4 to TRBJ1-3; no firm D call. The CDR3 has 13 residues. Between the trimmed V and J ends, which lost 5 bases and 4 bases, there was a span of 9 bases. This CDR3 is CASSPYAGNTIYF. The CDR3 coding sequence is TGTGCCAGCAGTCCCTACGCGGGAAACACCATATATTTT.

This clonotype was observed at least ten times. The J gene is TRBJ2-1, the V gene TRBV7-9; no firm D call. The CDR3 extends over 15 amino acids. Germline V lookup: CDR1 SEHNR, CDR2 FQNEAQ (reference sequence). V was pared by 6 bases and J by 0 bases, with 12 bases between. The chain's CDR3 is CASSQRVTSYNEQFF. The DNA of the CDR3 is TGTGCCAGCAGTCAAAGGGTCACCTCCTACAATGAGCAGTTCTTC.

V gene TRBV21-1 combines with J gene TRBJ1-4. TRBV21-1 represents a pseudogene. The CDR3 is made up of 15 amino acids. CDR3 DNA: TGTGCCAGCAGCATAGGAGTTGGGGTTGCCCAAAAACTGTTTTTT. Amino acids: CASSIGVGVAQKLFF.